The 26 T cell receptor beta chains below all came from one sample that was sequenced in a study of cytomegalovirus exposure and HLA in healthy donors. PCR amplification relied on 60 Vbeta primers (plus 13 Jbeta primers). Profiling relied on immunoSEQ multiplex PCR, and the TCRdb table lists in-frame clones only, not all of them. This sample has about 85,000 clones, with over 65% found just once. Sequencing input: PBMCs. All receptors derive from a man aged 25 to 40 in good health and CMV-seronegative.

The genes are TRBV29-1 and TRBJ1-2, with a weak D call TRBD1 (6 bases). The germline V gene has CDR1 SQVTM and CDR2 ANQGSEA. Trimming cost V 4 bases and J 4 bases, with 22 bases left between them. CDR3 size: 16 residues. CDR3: CSVASGGREGPYGYTF. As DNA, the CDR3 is TGCAGCGTTGCCTCGGGGGGCAGGGAGGGACCCTATGGCTACACCTTC. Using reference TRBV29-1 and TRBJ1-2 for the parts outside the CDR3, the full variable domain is SAVISQKPSRDICQRGTSLTIQCQVDSQVTMMFWYRQQPGQSLTLIATANQGSEATYESGFVIDKFPISRPNLTFSTLTVSNMSPEDSSIYLCSVASGGREGPYGYTFGSGTRLTVV.

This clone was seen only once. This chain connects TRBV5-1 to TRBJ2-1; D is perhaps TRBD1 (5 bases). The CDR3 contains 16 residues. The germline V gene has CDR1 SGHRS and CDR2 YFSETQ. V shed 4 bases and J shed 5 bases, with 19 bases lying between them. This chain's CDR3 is CASSTSRVLPNNEQFF. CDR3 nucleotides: TGCGCCAGCAGCACCTCCAGGGTTCTGCCTAACAATGAGCAGTTCTTC.

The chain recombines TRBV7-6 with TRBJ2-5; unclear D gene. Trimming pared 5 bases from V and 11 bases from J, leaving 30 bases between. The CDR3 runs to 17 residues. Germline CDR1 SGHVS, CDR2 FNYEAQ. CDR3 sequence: CASSLTERSIAYDGQYF. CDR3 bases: TGTGCCAGCAGCCTAACCGAGCGCAGCATTGCGTACGATGGGCAGTACTTC.

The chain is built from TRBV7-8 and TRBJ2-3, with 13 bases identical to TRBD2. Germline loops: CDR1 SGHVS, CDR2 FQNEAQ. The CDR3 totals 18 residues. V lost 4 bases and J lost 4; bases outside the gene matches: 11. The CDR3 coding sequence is TGTGCCAGCAGCTCTAGTCTACTAGCGGGAGGGGTGCCAGATACGCAGTATTTT. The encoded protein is CASSSSLLAGGVPDTQYF.

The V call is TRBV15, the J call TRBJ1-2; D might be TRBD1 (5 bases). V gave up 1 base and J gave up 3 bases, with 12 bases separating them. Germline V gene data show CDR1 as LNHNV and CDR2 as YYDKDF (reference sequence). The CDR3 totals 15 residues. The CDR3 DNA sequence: TGTGCCACCAGCAGAGTGATTCGGGGGGACTATGGCTACACCTTC. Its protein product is CATSRVIRGDYGYTF.

CDR3 nucleotides: TGTGCCAGCAGCCCCACTGGACAGAAAGCTAACTATGGCTACACCTTC. The encoded protein is CASSPTGQKANYGYTF. This chain links TRBV7-9 with TRBJ1-2; D may be TRBD1 (6 bases). Looked up from germline, CDR1 is SEHNR and CDR2 is FQNEAQ (reference sequence). Between the trimmed V and J ends, which lost 5 bases and 0 bases, there was a span of 16 bases. The CDR3 loop spans 16 amino acids.

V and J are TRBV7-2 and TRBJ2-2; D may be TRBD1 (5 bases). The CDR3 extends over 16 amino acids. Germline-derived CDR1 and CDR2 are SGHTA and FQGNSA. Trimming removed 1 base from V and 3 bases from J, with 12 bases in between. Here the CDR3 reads CASSLVARVDTGELFF. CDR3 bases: TGTGCCAGCAGCTTAGTGGCCAGGGTAGACACCGGGGAGCTGTTTTTT.

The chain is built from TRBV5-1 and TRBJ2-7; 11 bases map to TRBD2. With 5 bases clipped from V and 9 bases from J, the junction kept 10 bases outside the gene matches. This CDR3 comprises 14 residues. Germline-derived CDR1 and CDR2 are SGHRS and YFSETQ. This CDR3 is CASRTSGTAAGQYF. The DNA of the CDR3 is TGCGCCAGCAGGACTAGCGGGACCGCCGCGGGGCAGTACTTC.

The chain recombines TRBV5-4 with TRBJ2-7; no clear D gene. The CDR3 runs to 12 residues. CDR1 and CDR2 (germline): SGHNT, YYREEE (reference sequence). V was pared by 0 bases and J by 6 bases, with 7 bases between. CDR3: CASSLGAFEQYF. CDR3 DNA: TGTGCCAGCAGCTTGGGGGCCTTCGAGCAGTACTTC.

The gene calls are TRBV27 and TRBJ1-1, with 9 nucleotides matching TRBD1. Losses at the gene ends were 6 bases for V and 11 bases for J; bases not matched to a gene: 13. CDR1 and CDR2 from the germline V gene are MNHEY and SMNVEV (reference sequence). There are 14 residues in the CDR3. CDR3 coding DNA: TGTGCCAGCAGATCCGAACCGGGACAGGGCATTGCTTTCTTT. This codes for CASRSEPGQGIAFF.

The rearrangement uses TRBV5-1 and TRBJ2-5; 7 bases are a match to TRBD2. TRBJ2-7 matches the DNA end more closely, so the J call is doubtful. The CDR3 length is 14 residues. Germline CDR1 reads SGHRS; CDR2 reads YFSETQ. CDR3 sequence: CASSLRMGEGEQYF. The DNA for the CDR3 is TGCGCCAGCAGCTTGCGGATGGGGGAGGGCGAGCAGTACTTC.

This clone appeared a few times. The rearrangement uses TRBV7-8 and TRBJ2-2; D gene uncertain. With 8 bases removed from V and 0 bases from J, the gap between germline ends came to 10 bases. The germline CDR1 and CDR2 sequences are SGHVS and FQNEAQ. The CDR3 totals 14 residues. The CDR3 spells CASSVSANTGELFF. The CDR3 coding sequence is TGTGCCAGCTCGGTTTCCGCGAACACCGGGGAGCTGTTTTTT. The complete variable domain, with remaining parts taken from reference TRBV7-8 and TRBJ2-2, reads GAGVSQSPRYKVAKRGQDVALRCDPISGHVSLFWYQQALGQGPEFLTYFQNEAQLDKSGLPSDRFFAERPEGSVSTLKIQRTQQEDSAVYLCASSVSANTGELFFGEGSRLTVL.

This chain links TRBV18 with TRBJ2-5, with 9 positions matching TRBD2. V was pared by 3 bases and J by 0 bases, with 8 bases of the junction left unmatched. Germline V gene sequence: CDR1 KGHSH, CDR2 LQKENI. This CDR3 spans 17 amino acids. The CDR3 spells CASSPLRLAGYQETQYF. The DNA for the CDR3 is TGTGCCAGCTCACCCTTGAGGCTAGCGGGGTACCAAGAGACCCAGTACTTC.

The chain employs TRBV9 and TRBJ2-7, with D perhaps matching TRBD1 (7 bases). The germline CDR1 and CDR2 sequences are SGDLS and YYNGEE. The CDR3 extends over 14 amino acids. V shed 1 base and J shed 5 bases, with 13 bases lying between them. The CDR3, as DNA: TGTGCCAGCAGCGTAACAGGGGAGGTAGACGAGCAGTACTTC. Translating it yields CASSVTGEVDEQYF.

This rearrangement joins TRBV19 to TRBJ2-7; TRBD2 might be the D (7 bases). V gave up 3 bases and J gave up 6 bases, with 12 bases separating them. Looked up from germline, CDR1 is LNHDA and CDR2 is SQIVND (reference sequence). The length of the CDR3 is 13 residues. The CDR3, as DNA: TGTGCCAGTAGTATGGGTAGGGGGGGCGAGCAGTACTTC. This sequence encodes CASSMGRGGEQYF.

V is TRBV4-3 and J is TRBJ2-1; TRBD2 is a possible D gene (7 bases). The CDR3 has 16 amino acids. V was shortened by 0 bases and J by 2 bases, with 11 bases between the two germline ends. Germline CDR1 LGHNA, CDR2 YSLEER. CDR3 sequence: CASSQEGGRTYNEQFF. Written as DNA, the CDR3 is TGCGCCAGCAGCCAAGAGGGGGGGCGCACCTACAATGAGCAGTTCTTC.

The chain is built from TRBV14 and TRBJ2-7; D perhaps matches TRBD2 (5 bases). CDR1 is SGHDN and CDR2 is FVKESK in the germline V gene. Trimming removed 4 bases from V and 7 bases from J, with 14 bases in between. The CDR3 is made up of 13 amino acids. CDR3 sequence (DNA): TGTGCCAGCAGCCTTACCCCCGAGGGAGAGCAGTACTTC. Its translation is CASSLTPEGEQYF.

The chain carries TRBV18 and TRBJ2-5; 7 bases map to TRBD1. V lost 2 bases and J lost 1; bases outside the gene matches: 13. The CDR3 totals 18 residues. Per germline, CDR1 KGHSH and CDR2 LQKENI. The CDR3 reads CASSPNSPGQITQETQYF. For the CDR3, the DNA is TGTGCCAGCTCACCAAATTCGCCGGGACAGATAACCCAAGAGACCCAGTACTTC.

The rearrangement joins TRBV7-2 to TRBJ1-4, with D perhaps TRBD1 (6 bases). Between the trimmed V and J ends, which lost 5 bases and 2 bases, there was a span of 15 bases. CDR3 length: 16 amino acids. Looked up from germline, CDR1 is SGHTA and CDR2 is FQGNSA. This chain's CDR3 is CASSRKWTVTNEKLFF. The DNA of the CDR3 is TGTGCCAGCAGCCGAAAGTGGACAGTGACTAATGAAAAACTGTTTTTT.

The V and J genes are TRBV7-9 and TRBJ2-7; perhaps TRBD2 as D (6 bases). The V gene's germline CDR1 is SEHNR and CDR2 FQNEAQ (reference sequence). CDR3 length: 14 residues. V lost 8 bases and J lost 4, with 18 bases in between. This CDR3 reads CASRPGWGVYEQYF. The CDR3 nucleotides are TGTGCCAGCCGTCCGGGTTGGGGGGTATACGAGCAGTACTTC.

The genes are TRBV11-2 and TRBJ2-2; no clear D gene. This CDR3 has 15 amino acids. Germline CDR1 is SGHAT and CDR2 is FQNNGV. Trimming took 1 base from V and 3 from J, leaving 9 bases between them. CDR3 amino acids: CASSLGGPYTGELFF. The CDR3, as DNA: TGTGCCAGCAGCTTAGGTGGGCCCTACACCGGGGAGCTGTTTTTT.

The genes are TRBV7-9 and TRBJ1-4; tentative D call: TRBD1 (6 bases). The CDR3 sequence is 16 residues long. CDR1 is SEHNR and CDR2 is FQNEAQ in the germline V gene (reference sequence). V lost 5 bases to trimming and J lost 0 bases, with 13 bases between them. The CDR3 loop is CASSPEGGATNEKLFF. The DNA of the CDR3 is TGTGCCAGCAGCCCCGAAGGGGGGGCAACTAATGAAAAACTGTTTTTT.

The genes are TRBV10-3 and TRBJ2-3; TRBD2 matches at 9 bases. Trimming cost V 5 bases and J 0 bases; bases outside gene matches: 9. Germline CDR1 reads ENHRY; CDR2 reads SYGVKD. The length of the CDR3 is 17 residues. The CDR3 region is CAISLTRLAESTDTQYF. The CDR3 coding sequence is TGTGCCATCAGTCTCACCAGACTAGCGGAAAGCACAGATACGCAGTATTTT.

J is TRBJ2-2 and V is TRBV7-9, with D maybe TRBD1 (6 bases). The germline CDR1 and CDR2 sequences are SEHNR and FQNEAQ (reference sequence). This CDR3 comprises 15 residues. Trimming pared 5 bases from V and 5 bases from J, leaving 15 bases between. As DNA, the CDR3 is TGTGCCAGCAGCCAACCGGGACAAAGGACCGGGGAGCTGTTTTTT. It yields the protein CASSQPGQRTGELFF.

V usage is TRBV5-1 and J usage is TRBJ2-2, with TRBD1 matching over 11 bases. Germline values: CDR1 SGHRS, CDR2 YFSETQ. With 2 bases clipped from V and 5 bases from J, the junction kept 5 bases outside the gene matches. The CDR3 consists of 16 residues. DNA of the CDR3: TGCGCCAGCAGCTTCCCCGGGACAGGGGGTACCGGGGAGCTGTTTTTT. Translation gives CASSFPGTGGTGELFF.

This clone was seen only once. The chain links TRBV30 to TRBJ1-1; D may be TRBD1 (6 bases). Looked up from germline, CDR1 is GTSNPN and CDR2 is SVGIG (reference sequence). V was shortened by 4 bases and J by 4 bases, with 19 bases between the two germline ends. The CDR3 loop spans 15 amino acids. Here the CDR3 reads CAWNPRGGLGTEAFF. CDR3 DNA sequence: TGTGCCTGGAATCCGAGGGGGGGCCTCGGCACTGAAGCTTTCTTT.